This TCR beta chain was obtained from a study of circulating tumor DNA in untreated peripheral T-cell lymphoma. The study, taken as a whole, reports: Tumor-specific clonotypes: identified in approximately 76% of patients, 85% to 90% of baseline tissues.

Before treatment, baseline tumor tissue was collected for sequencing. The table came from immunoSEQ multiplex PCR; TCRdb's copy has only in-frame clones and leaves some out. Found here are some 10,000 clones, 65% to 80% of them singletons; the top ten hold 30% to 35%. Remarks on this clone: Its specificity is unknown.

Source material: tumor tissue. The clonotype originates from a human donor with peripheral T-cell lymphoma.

In DNA form, the CDR3 reads TGTGCCAGCAGCCTTGGGTGGGGACAGGGGGTCTACGAGCAGTACTTC. Amino acids: CASSLGWGQGVYEQYF. The chain has TRBV6-8 and TRBJ2-7; 11 bases match TRBD1. The germline V gene has CDR1 MNHGY and CDR2 SAAAGT. This CDR3 spans 16 amino acids. Unmatched junction bases numbered 10, after V lost 6 bases and J lost 3 bases.